Given below is one T cell receptor (beta chain) in context. What it recognizes is unknown. The CDR3 runs to 17 residues. Per the germline V gene, CDR1 is SEHNR and CDR2 is FQNEAQ (reference sequence). Germline trimming cut 1 base from V and 5 bases from J; bases unmatched to any gene: 7. Here immunoSEQ multiplex PCR was the method, and the copy in TCRdb shows in-frame clones only, minus some. The sample gives more than 150,000 clones, around nine tenths of which show up once; 0.4% to 0.5% is in the top ten. The source of the sample is a study of T cell responses to AZD1222 COVID-19 vaccine. Across the study: Doses given second, at about 4 or about 12 weeks, were pooled.

Study-level points and caveats: Receipt of two AZD1222 doses was followed by a rise in Spike-specific TCR breadth and depth. Researchers report vaccine-associated CD4 TCRs spanning spike, with dominance at 160-218 and 743-854.

This clonotype was sampled from an adult in good health. The input for sequencing was peripheral blood, taken on day 0 of AZD1222 vaccination. This rearrangement joins TRBV7-9 to TRBJ2-1; 11 bases agree with TRBD2. CDR3 sequence reads: CASSLGIAGGSDNEQFF. The CDR3 nucleotides read TGTGCCAGCAGCTTAGGGATAGCGGGAGGGTCGGACAATGAGCAGTTCTTC.